This TCR beta chain was recorded in a study of immune heterogeneity within non-small cell lung tumors. Findings and limits, study-wide: Identical dominant CDR3 beta clonotypes were found repeatedly across the tumor sites of a single patient, and these appeared alongside high-frequency clones that were unique to particular tumor locations.

The germline V gene has CDR1 MNHNS and CDR2 SASEGT. The CDR3 is made up of 16 amino acids. The ends were cut back, 3 bases at V and 0 bases at J, with 11 bases in the middle. Regarding this clonotype: As yet, its antigen is unknown.

The TCR beta CDR3 region was amplified by multiplex PCR employing 32 V and 13 J primers. Using its own MiXCR run on the multiplex PCR reads, TCRdb lists one record per CDR3 protein. The sample has thousands of distinct CDR3 sequences; 45% to 60% are singletons. Genomic DNA extracted from bulk tumor tissue served as template. A total of around 600 ng was used per sample. Multiple widely separated biopsies were taken from each primary tumor at surgery. Newly diagnosed with untreated non-small cell lung cancer, the patients underwent curative surgery. The sample was lung tumor tissue. The chain carries TRBV6-1 and TRBJ1-4, with D possibly being TRBD1 (5 bases). The receptor comes from a man in his sixties with non-small cell lung cancer. CDR3 residues: CASSDRGTPTNEKLFF. The CDR3 DNA is TGTGCCAGCAGTGATCGGGGGACCCCAACTAATGAAAAACTGTTTTTT.